This T cell receptor (beta chain) was recovered during a study of cytomegalovirus exposure and HLA in healthy donors. Whole-study findings and limits: Using a false discovery rate of 0.05, a later analysis showed that 15,000 to 20,000 TCR beta sequences were associated with HLA alleles.

On this clone: Its antigen is still unknown.

The PCR made use of 60 Vbeta and 13 Jbeta primers. Libraries were prepared by immunoSEQ multiplex PCR; TCRdb keeps only in-frame clonotypes and omits some of them. Among approximately 170,000 clones listed, 79% were seen once. The CDR3 has 14 residues. CDR1 and CDR2 from the germline V gene are LNHDA and SQIVND (reference sequence). The ends were cut back, 7 bases at V and 5 bases at J, with 14 bases in the middle. This sequence originates from a woman aged 45-65 years in good health and CMV-seronegative. The chain links TRBV19 to TRBJ2-2; D is possibly TRBD2 (5 bases). The sequencing input was PBMCs. The CDR3 protein is CASKEGGRTGELFF. CDR3 coding DNA: TGTGCCAGTAAAGAAGGAGGTAGAACCGGGGAGCTGTTTTTT.